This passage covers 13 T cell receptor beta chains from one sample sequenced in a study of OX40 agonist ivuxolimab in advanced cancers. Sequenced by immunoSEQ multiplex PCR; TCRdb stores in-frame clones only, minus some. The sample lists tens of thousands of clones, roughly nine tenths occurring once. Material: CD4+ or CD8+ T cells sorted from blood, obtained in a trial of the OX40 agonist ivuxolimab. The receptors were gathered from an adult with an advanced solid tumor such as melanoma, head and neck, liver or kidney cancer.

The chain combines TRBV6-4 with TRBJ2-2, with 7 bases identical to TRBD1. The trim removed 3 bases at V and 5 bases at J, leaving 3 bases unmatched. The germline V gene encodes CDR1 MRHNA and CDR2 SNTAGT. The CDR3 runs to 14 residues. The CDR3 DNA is TGTGCCAGCAGTGAGAAGGGGGCGACCGGGGAGCTGTTTTTT. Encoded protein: CASSEKGATGELFF.

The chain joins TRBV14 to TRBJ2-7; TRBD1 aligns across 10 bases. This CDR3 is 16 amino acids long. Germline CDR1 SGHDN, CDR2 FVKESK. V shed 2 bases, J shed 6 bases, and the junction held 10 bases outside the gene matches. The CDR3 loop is CASSQRGGTGEFEQYF. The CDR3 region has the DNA TGTGCCAGCAGCCAAAGAGGGGGGACAGGGGAATTCGAGCAGTACTTC. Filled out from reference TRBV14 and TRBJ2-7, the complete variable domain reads EAGVTQFPSHSVIEKGQTVTLRCDPISGHDNLYWYRRVMGKEIKFLLHFVKESKQDESGMPNNRFLAERTGGTYSTLKVQPAELEDSGVYFCASSQRGGTGEFEQYFGPGTRLTVT.

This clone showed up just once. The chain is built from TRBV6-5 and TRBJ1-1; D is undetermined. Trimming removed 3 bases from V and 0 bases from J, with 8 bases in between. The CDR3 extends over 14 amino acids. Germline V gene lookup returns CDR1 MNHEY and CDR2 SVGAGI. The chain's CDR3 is CASSYSQVNTEAFF. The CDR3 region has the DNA TGTGCCAGCAGTTATTCTCAGGTGAACACTGAAGCTTTCTTT.

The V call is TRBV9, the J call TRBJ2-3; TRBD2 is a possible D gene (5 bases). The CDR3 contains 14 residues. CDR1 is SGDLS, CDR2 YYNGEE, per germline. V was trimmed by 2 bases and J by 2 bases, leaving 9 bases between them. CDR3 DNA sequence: TGTGCCAGCAGCGTCTACGGGGACACAGATACGCAGTATTTT. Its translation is CASSVYGDTDTQYF.

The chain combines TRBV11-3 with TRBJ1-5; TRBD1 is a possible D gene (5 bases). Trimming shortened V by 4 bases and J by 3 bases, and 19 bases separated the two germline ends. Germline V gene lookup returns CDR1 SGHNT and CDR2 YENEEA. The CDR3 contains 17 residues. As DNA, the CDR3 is TGTGCCAGCAGCTCCGTGGCGGGGACTGAAAACAATCAGCCCCAGCATTTT. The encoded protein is CASSSVAGTENNQPQHF.

The CDR3 sequence is CASSFPMGPNTEAFF. In DNA, the CDR3 is TGCGCCAGCAGCTTCCCCATGGGCCCGAACACTGAAGCTTTCTTT. The rearrangement links TRBV5-1 to TRBJ1-1; D is unresolved. CDR1 is SGHRS and CDR2 is YFSETQ in the germline V gene. The CDR3 has 15 residues. The germline V and J ends were trimmed by 2 bases and 1 base, with 12 bases remaining between them. The whole variable domain, filled in from reference TRBV5-1 and TRBJ1-1, reads KAGVTQTPRYLIKTRGQQVTLSCSPISGHRSVSWYQQTPGQGLQFLFEYFSETQRNKGNFPGRFSGRQFSNSRSEMNVSTLELGDSALYLCASSFPMGPNTEAFFGQGTRLTVV.

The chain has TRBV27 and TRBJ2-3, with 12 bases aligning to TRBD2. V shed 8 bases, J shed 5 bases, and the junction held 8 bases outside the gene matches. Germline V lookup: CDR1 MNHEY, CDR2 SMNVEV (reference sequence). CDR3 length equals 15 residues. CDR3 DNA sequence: TGTGCCAGCCGGCGACTAGCGGGAGAGGTAGATACGCAGTATTTT. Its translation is CASRRLAGEVDTQYF.

CDR3 protein: CASNPERTGDSYEQYF. The CDR3 DNA is TGTGCCAGCAACCCGGAGAGGACCGGGGATTCCTACGAGCAGTACTTC. The J gene is TRBJ2-7, the V gene TRBV7-8, with a tentative D call TRBD2 (5 bases). Deletions cut 7 bases from V and 1 base from J, with 20 bases between. Germline CDR1 and CDR2: SGHVS and FQNEAQ. The CDR3 contains 16 residues.

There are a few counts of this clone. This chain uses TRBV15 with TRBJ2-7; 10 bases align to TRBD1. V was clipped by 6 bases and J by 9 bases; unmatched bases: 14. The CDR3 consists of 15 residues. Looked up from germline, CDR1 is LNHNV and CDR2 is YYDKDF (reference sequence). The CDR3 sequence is CATRTRGQGTGGQYF. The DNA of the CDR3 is TGTGCCACCAGGACGCGGGGACAGGGGACGGGGGGGCAGTACTTC. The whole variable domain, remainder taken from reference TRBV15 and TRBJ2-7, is DAMVIQNPRYQVTQFGKPVTLSCSQTLNHNVMYWYQQKSSQAPKLLFHYYDKDFNNEADTPDNFQSRRPNTSFCFLDIRSPGLGDTAMYLCATRTRGQGTGGQYFGPGTRLTVT.

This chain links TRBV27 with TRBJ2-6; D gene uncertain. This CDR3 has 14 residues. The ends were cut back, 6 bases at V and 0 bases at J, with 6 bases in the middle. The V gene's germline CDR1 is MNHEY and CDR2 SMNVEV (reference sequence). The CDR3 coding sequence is TGTGCCAGCAGGTGGAGCTCTGGGGCCAACGTCCTGACTTTC. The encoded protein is CASRWSSGANVLTF.

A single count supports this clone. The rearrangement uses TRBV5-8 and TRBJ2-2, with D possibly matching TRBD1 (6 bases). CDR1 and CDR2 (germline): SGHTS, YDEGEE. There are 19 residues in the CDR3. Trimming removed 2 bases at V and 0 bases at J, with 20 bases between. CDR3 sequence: CASSFLRIRGQSNTGELFF. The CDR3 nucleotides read TGTGCCAGCAGCTTCCTACGAATAAGGGGACAATCGAACACCGGGGAGCTGTTTTTT.

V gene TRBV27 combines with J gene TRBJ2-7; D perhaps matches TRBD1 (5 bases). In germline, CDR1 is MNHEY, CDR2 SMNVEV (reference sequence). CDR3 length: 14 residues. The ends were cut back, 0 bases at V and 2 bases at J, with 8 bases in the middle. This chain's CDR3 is CASSLSEGAYEQYF. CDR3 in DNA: TGTGCCAGCAGTTTATCGGAAGGGGCCTACGAGCAGTACTTC.

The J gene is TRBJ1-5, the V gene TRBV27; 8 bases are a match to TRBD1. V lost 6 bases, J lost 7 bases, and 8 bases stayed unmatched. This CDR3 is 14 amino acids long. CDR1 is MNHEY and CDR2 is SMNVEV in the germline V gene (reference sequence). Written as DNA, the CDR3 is TGTGCCAGCAGACTCGGGACAGGATCCCAGCCCCAGCATTTT. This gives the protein CASRLGTGSQPQHF.